This TCR beta chain derives from a study of radiation and T cells in renal cell carcinoma. TCRdb keeps only in-frame clones here, not all; method: immunoSEQ multiplex PCR. This table has about 49,000 clones, around three quarters appearing once. Trimming left V 9 bases short and J 2 bases short, with 11 bases between. CDR1 is SGHTS, CDR2 YDEGEE, per germline. This CDR3 is built from 13 residues. The time point was: blood 2 weeks post-SBRT. Treatment indicated: 15 Gy SBRT to primary tumor, nephrectomy 4 weeks later. This specimen consisted of blood, obtained from a patient whose treatment included radiotherapy and nephrectomy. This chain uses TRBV5-8 with TRBJ2-2, with a tentative D call TRBD1 (6 bases). The TCR originated in a woman aged 70-85 years with renal cell carcinoma. CDR3 bases: TGTGCCACGGAGGACAGCAACACCGGGGAGCTGTTTTTT. It translates to CATEDSNTGELFF.